This passage covers 29 T cell receptor beta chains from one sample sequenced in a study of CD8 T cells in Susac syndrome. RNA amounts of roughly 0.45 to 1 ug underwent reverse transcription with random hexamers. TCRdb re-analysed the immunoSEQ multiplex PCR reads in MiXCR, keeping a single row per CDR3 protein. The table has roughly 130,000 distinct CDR3 sequences, less than 95% seen once. Source material: CD4+ T cells from PBMCs. These receptors were collected from a human donor with multiple sclerosis.

This chain joins TRBV5-1 and TRBJ2-3, with D possibly being TRBD2 (6 bases). Germline V gene data show CDR1 as SGHRS and CDR2 as YFSETQ. CDR3 length equals 14 residues. V lost 0 bases and J lost 3, with 8 bases in between. DNA for the CDR3: TGCGCCAGCAGCTTGGCCGGGACTACAGATACGCAGTATTTT. Translation: CASSLAGTTDTQYF.

The rearrangement joins TRBV30 to TRBJ1-1; D is undetermined. This CDR3 is built from 11 residues. Trimming removed 4 bases from V and 6 bases from J, with 9 bases in between. Germline CDR1 reads GTSNPN; CDR2 reads SVGIG (reference sequence). As DNA, the CDR3 is TGTGCCTGGATAGGGTTCGCTGAAGCTTTCTTT. It translates to CAWIGFAEAFF.

The V call is TRBV20-1, the J call TRBJ1-2; D remains ambiguous. Germline loops: CDR1 DFQATT, CDR2 SNEGSKA (reference sequence). Trimming cost V 5 bases and J 5 bases, with 24 bases left between them. This CDR3 comprises 16 residues. The DNA of the CDR3 is TGCAGTGCTCCTTCCGGCAGGTCCCCATTTGGTTATGGCTACACCTTC. Protein product: CSAPSGRSPFGYGYTF.

This chain joins TRBV7-9 and TRBJ1-2; D perhaps matches TRBD1 (5 bases). V lost 5 bases and J 5 bases, leaving 12 bases between the germline ends. The CDR3 extends over 13 amino acids. The germline CDR1 and CDR2 sequences are SEHNR and FQNEAQ (reference sequence). Written as DNA, the CDR3 is TGTGCCAGCAGCCGCGGGGCCGGTTATGGCTACACCTTC. The encoded protein is CASSRGAGYGYTF.

The sample holds one count of this clonotype. V and J are TRBV5-1 and TRBJ2-7, with 14 bases matching TRBD2. Germline V gives CDR1 SGHRS, CDR2 YFSETQ. CDR3 size: 17 residues. The ends lost 0 bases at V and 4 bases at J; junction bases unmatched: 6. The CDR3 loop reads CASSLGTSGGPPYEQYF. CDR3 coding DNA: TGCGCCAGCAGCTTGGGGACTAGCGGGGGGCCTCCATACGAGCAGTACTTC.

V gene TRBV6-1 combines with J gene TRBJ2-5; TRBD2 matches at 15 bases. Germline V gene data show CDR1 as MNHNS and CDR2 as SASEGT. This CDR3 is 16 amino acids long. V dropped 5 bases and J dropped 4; count of bases not matched to a gene: 5. For the CDR3, the DNA is TGTGCCAGCAGTCCTCGGACTAGCGGGGGGGGAGAGACCCAGTACTTC. It specifies CASSPRTSGGGETQYF.

The gene calls are TRBV7-9 and TRBJ1-6; tentatively, D is TRBD1 (6 bases). V lost 5 bases, J lost 8 bases, and 13 bases lay in between. This CDR3 spans 14 amino acids. Germline assignment: CDR1 SEHNR and CDR2 FQNEAQ (reference sequence). CDR3 protein: CASSKQGRDSPLHF. CDR3 nucleotide sequence: TGTGCCAGCAGCAAACAGGGTCGGGATTCACCCCTCCACTTT.

This clonotype was recorded only once. The chain is built from TRBV12-3 or TRBV12-4 and TRBJ2-2, with TRBD2 identical over 8 bases. This CDR3 has 16 residues. Trimming at V came to 5 bases and at J to 4 bases, leaving 9 bases not matched to a gene. This CDR3 is CASSLRGGSRTGELFF. CDR3 bases: TGTGCCAGCAGTCTCCGGGGGGGGTCTCGCACCGGGGAGCTGTTTTTT.

V gene TRBV29-1 combines with J gene TRBJ1-1, with no clear D. CDR1 and CDR2 from the germline V gene are SQVTM and ANQGSEA. This CDR3 comprises 13 residues. V shed 2 bases and J shed 4 bases, with 11 bases lying between them. CDR3 DNA sequence: TGCAGCGTTGAACAGGCCTGGGGCACTGAAGCTTTCTTT. It specifies CSVEQAWGTEAFF.

The gene calls are TRBV19 and TRBJ2-5; 8 bases fit TRBD2. V lost 4 bases and J lost 5; bases outside the gene matches: 9. This CDR3 region has 15 residues. Germline CDR1 is LNHDA and CDR2 is SQIVND (reference sequence). CDR3 in amino acids: CASSRGGSGSETQYF. The CDR3 DNA sequence: TGTGCCAGTAGTAGGGGGGGCAGCGGGAGCGAGACCCAGTACTTC.

The chain is built from TRBV18 and TRBJ2-3; D is ambiguous. CDR3 size: 15 residues. Trimming removed 3 bases at V and 1 base at J, with 11 bases between. Germline V gene sequence: CDR1 KGHSH, CDR2 LQKENI. CDR3 coding DNA: TGTGCCAGCTCACCCGCACCTGATCGCACAGATACGCAGTATTTT. Encoded protein: CASSPAPDRTDTQYF.

This sequence joins TRBV18 and TRBJ2-2; the D is unclear. The CDR3 has 13 amino acids. Trimming stripped 2 bases from V and 3 bases from J, with 4 bases between. Per the germline V gene, CDR1 is KGHSH and CDR2 is LQKENI. The CDR3 region has the DNA TGTGCCAGCTCACCATCGGACACCGGGGAGCTGTTTTTT. Translated: CASSPSDTGELFF.

The chain couples TRBV7-9 to TRBJ2-3; the D gene could be TRBD1 or TRBD2 (6 bases each). The CDR3 runs 15 residues. The germline V and J ends were trimmed by 5 bases and 4 bases, with 16 bases remaining between them. Germline CDR1 is SEHNR and CDR2 is FQNEAQ (reference sequence). CDR3 DNA: TGTGCCAGCAGCCCCGAGGGGGGTAGTGCAGATACGCAGTATTTT. This codes for CASSPEGGSADTQYF.

This chain connects TRBV20-1 to TRBJ1-2; D possibly corresponds to TRBD1 (6 bases). V was trimmed by 4 bases and J by 0 bases, leaving 12 bases between them. Per germline, CDR1 DFQATT and CDR2 SNEGSKA (reference sequence). The CDR3 runs to 14 residues. CDR3 in amino acids: CSAIGGIANYGYTF. The CDR3 region has the DNA TGCAGTGCTATAGGGGGGATAGCTAACTATGGCTACACCTTC.

The V call is TRBV27, the J call TRBJ2-7; TRBD2 matches 13 bases. CDR1 and CDR2 (germline): MNHEY, SMNVEV (reference sequence). This CDR3 has 14 residues. The V gene end was trimmed by 5 bases and the J gene end by 2 bases; junction bases not matched to a gene: 0. Here the CDR3 reads CASSGLAGAYEQYF. CDR3 nucleotide sequence: TGTGCCAGCAGTGGACTAGCGGGGGCCTACGAGCAGTACTTC.

This rearrangement joins TRBV29-1 to TRBJ1-1; D remains ambiguous. This CDR3 comprises 13 residues. Germline V lookup: CDR1 SQVTM, CDR2 ANQGSEA. Deletions cut 6 bases from V and 4 bases from J, with 15 bases between. The CDR3 bases are TGCAGCGTGGCGTCACAACTAGGCACTGAAGCTTTCTTT. It translates to CSVASQLGTEAFF.

The chain is built from TRBV20-1 and TRBJ2-7, with 12 bases that match TRBD2. Trimming removed 4 bases from V and 7 bases from J; junction bases left unmatched: 8. Germline CDR1 DFQATT, CDR2 SNEGSKA (reference sequence). This CDR3 is 14 amino acids long. Here the CDR3 DNA reads TGCAGTGCTACTAGCGGGAGGGCCCGTCGAGAGCAGTACTTC. Its protein product is CSATSGRARREQYF.

The rearrangement links TRBV7-9 to TRBJ1-5; tentatively, D is TRBD1 (6 bases). Germline V gives CDR1 SEHNR, CDR2 FQNEAQ (reference sequence). The CDR3 sequence is 12 residues long. V was pared by 5 bases and J by 7 bases, with 9 bases between. In DNA, the CDR3 is TGTGCCAGCAGCAGAGGGGGGCAGCCCCAGCATTTT. It encodes CASSRGGQPQHF.

The genes are TRBV7-9 and TRBJ2-1, with D perhaps matching TRBD1 or TRBD2 (6 bases each). The CDR3 is 18 amino acids. Germline CDR1 SEHNR, CDR2 FQNEAQ (reference sequence). V lost 8 bases and J 2 bases, leaving 25 bases between the germline ends. The CDR3 bases are TGTGCCAGCTTCTTTAGGCAACCGGGGGCGAAGGCCTACAATGAGCAGTTCTTC. Translated: CASFFRQPGAKAYNEQFF.

The chain uses TRBV29-1 and TRBJ2-7, with D possibly TRBD1 on 6 matching bases. Germline loops: CDR1 SQVTM, CDR2 ANQGSEA. CDR3 length: 12 amino acids. Trimming pared 4 bases from V and 5 bases from J, leaving 12 bases between. Here the CDR3 reads CSVGVTGNEQYF. The CDR3 DNA sequence: TGCAGCGTTGGCGTCACAGGGAACGAGCAGTACTTC.

V gene TRBV11-2 combines with J gene TRBJ1-1; D is perhaps TRBD1 (6 bases). This CDR3 is 13 amino acids long. The V end lost 5 bases, the J end lost 4 bases, and 11 bases lay between the germline ends. Germline lookup yields CDR1 SGHAT and CDR2 FQNNGV. The CDR3 region has the DNA TGTGCCAGCAGCACACAGGGCACCACTGAAGCTTTCTTT. Protein: CASSTQGTTEAFF. The variable domain in full, with the rest retrieved from reference TRBV11-2 and TRBJ1-1, is EAGVAQSPRYKIIEKRQSVAFWCNPISGHATLYWYQQILGQGPKLLIQFQNNGVVDDSQLPKDRFSAERLKGVDSTLKIQPAKLEDSAVYLCASSTQGTTEAFFGQGTRLTVV.

The gene calls are TRBV5-1 and TRBJ1-1, with D possibly matching TRBD1 (5 bases). Trimming removed 0 bases from V and 7 bases from J, with 13 bases in between. The CDR3 runs to 14 residues. The germline V gene has CDR1 SGHRS and CDR2 YFSETQ. CDR3 bases: TGCGCCAGCAGCTTGGAGCCAGGGCGGGATGAAGCTTTCTTT. Protein product: CASSLEPGRDEAFF.

The rearrangement uses TRBV5-8 and TRBJ2-6, with D perhaps TRBD2 (6 bases). CDR1 is SGHTS, CDR2 YDEGEE, per germline. The V end lost 4 bases, the J end lost 3 bases, and 11 bases lay between the germline ends. This CDR3 region has 15 residues. The CDR3 region has the DNA TGTGCCAGCAGCGGAGGGTGGCGTGGGGCCAACGTCCTGACTTTC. Translated: CASSGGWRGANVLTF.

The genes are TRBV7-7 and TRBJ2-5, with D possibly being TRBD2 (6 bases). CDR1 is SSHAT, CDR2 FNYEAQ, per germline (reference sequence). The CDR3 is 15 residues long. The ends were cut back, 11 bases at V and 2 bases at J, with 21 bases in the middle. CDR3 bases: TGTGCCTTCAGCTTATATAGCGGAACACAAGAGACCCAGTACTTC. Translation: CAFSLYSGTQETQYF.

The rearrangement joins TRBV12-3 or TRBV12-4 to TRBJ2-7; 9 bases fit TRBD1. Trimming cost V 0 bases and J 2 bases; bases outside gene matches: 2. The CDR3 consists of 15 residues. The CDR3 sequence is CASSLATGGTYEQYF. CDR3 sequence (DNA): TGTGCCAGCAGTTTAGCGACAGGGGGGACCTACGAGCAGTACTTC.

This sequence joins TRBV12-5 and TRBJ1-2; unclear D gene. This CDR3 has 10 amino acids. V was pared by 6 bases and J by 5 bases, with 4 bases between. Germline CDR1 and CDR2: LGHNT and FRNRAP. The CDR3 is CASGRYGYTF. CDR3 bases: TGTGCTAGTGGCCGATATGGCTACACCTTC. Full variable domain (remainder filled in from reference TRBV12-5 and TRBJ1-2): DARVTQTPRHKVTEMGQEVTMRCQPILGHNTVFWYRQTMMQGLELLAYFRNRAPLDDSGMPKDRFSAEMPDATLATLKIQPSEPRDSAVYFCASGRYGYTFGSGTRLTVV.

The gene calls are TRBV9 and TRBJ1-1, with no clear D. V lost 6 bases and J 6 bases, leaving 9 bases between the germline ends. The V gene's germline CDR1 is SGDLS and CDR2 YYNGEE. The CDR3 spans 11 residues. CDR3 protein: CASNRGPEAFF. CDR3 bases: TGTGCCAGCAACAGAGGTCCTGAAGCTTTCTTT. Supplemented by reference TRBV9 and TRBJ1-1, the full variable domain reads DSGVTQTPKHLITATGQRVTLRCSPRSGDLSVYWYQQSLDQGLQFLIQYYNGEERAKGNILERFSAQQFPDLHSELNLSSLELGDSALYFCASNRGPEAFFGQGTRLTVV.

The rearrangement links TRBV5-4 to TRBJ2-1; 14 positions agree with TRBD2. Germline CDR1 SGHNT, CDR2 YYREEE (reference sequence). V lost 1 base, J lost 6 bases, and 6 bases stayed unmatched. This CDR3 is built from 17 residues. The CDR3 sequence is CASSLSIGTSGGNEQFF. Here the CDR3 DNA reads TGTGCCAGCAGCTTGTCTATAGGGACTAGCGGGGGCAATGAGCAGTTCTTC.

V and J are TRBV13 and TRBJ2-7; D gene ambiguous. The CDR3 runs to 15 residues. Trimming pared 5 bases from V and 0 bases from J, leaving 14 bases between. Germline V lookup: CDR1 PRHDT, CDR2 FYEKMQ (reference sequence). CDR3 DNA: TGTGCCAGCAGCCCGCGCGTAGATCCCTCCTACGAGCAGTACTTC. As protein: CASSPRVDPSYEQYF.